Given below is one TCR beta chain in context. Its matching antigen is unknown. This record belongs to a study of T cells after yellow fever vaccination. TCRdb redid the calling of the 5' RACE reads with MiXCR, one entry per CDR3 protein. The table has around 330,000 distinct CDR3 sequences, approximately 3.9% seen once. Points from the study as a whole: A weaker but faster secondary response was observed, peaking on day 5 versus 15.

V was shortened by 1 base and J by 11 bases, with 18 bases between the two germline ends. The CDR3 loop spans 15 amino acids. The germline V gene encodes CDR1 SGHRS and CDR2 YFSETQ. The material sequenced was PBMCs, taken on the day of the yellow fever booster vaccination. This chain joins TRBV5-1 and TRBJ1-4; possible D gene TRBD1, 6 bases. This TCR came from a man aged 18-30 years who received the YFV17D yellow fever vaccine. CDR3 in amino acids: CASSLLGAPEGKLFF. The DNA for the CDR3 is TGCGCCAGCAGCTTGTTGGGGGCCCCGGAGGGGAAACTGTTTTTT.